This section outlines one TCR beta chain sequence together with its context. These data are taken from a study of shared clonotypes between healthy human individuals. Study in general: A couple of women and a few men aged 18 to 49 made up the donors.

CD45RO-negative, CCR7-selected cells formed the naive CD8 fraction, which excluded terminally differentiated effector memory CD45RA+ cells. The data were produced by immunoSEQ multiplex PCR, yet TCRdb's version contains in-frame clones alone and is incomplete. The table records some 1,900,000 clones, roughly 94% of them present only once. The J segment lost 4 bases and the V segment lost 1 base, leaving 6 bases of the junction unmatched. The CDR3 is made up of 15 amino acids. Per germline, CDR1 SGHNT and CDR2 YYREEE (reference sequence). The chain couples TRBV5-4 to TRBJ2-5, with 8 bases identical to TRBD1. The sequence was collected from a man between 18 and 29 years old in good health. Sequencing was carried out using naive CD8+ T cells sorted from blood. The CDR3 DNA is TGTGCCAGCAGCTTGTCTCCGGGGACAGGAGAGACCCAGTACTTC. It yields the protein CASSLSPGTGETQYF.